The 9 T cell receptor beta chains presented below share a single source sample, sequenced in a study of blood T cell repertoires in COVID-19. This table comes from immunoSEQ multiplex PCR, and its TCRdb copy is limited to in-frame clones, with some not included. The sample has over 200,000 clones, 75% to 85% seen once. Sequenced: peripheral blood. Receptor source: a woman in her twenties or thirties with COVID-19, enrolled during active disease.

This clone has a handful of counts. The gene calls are TRBV6-6 and TRBJ2-2, with D tentatively TRBD1 (5 bases). Germline assignment: CDR1 MNHNY and CDR2 SVGAGI (reference sequence). The CDR3 is 14 residues long. Trimming stripped 2 bases from V and 4 bases from J, with 8 bases between. This chain's CDR3 is CASSYRTPTGELFF. The CDR3 DNA reads as TGTGCCAGCAGTTACCGGACACCCACCGGGGAGCTGTTTTTT.

The rearrangement uses TRBV29-1 and TRBJ1-2; weak D call: TRBD1 (6 bases). V was clipped by 1 base and J by 4 bases, with 22 bases between them. CDR1 SQVTM and CDR2 ANQGSEA come from the germline V gene. The CDR3 totals 17 residues. For the CDR3, the DNA is TGCAGCGTTGAAGGTGCAGGGGTTGGAGGACAGACCTATGGCTACACCTTC. Encoded protein: CSVEGAGVGGQTYGYTF.

The V gene is TRBV5-1, the J gene TRBJ2-3; the D gene is possibly TRBD1 (6 bases). The CDR3 is 15 amino acids. The ends were cut back, 2 bases at V and 3 bases at J, with 13 bases in the middle. Germline CDR1 SGHRS, CDR2 YFSETQ. Here the CDR3 DNA reads TGCGCCAGCAGCTTCTTCGTGACAGGTACAGATACGCAGTATTTT. It codes for CASSFFVTGTDTQYF.

The J gene is TRBJ2-3, the V gene TRBV7-3, with a possible D match to TRBD2 (6 bases). Germline CDR1 and CDR2: SGHTA and FQGTGA. The germline V and J ends were trimmed by 3 bases and 0 bases, with 7 bases remaining between them. The CDR3 extends over 14 amino acids. CDR3 DNA: TGTGCCAGCAGCTTCGCGGGGAGCACAGATACGCAGTATTTT. Translated: CASSFAGSTDTQYF. Complete variable domain (other parts from reference TRBV7-3 and TRBJ2-3): GAGVSQTPSNKVTEKGKYVELRCDPISGHTALYWYRQSLGQGPEFLIYFQGTGAADDSGLPNDRFFAVRPEGSVSTLKIQRTERGDSAVYLCASSFAGSTDTQYFGPGTRLTVL.

This clone occurred once. CDR3 loop: CASSYSAGQVFGYTF. The DNA for the CDR3 is TGTGCCAGCAGTTACTCGGCGGGACAGGTTTTCGGCTACACCTTC. The chain carries TRBV6-2 or TRBV6-3 and TRBJ1-2, with 8 positions matching TRBD1. Trimming removed 0 bases from V and 8 bases from J; junction bases left unmatched: 8. Per germline, CDR1 MNHEY and CDR2 SVGEGT. The CDR3 covers 15 residues.

The gene calls are TRBV2 and TRBJ2-1, with 11 bases that match TRBD1. The V and J ends lost 8 bases and 8 bases, in that order; junction bases with no gene match: 5. In germline, CDR1 is SNHLY, CDR2 FYNNEI. CDR3 length: 13 residues. For the CDR3, the DNA is TGTGCCAGCGCCGGGACAGGGGGACATGAGCAGTTCTTC. Amino acids: CASAGTGGHEQFF.

The chain combines TRBV5-1 with TRBJ1-2; TRBD1 matches at 8 bases. The germline gives CDR1 SGHRS, CDR2 YFSETQ. CDR3 length: 14 amino acids. V dropped 3 bases and J dropped 7; count of bases not matched to a gene: 8. In DNA form, the CDR3 reads TGCGCCAGCAGCTGGGGACAGGACGAGAGTGGCTACACCTTC. Its protein product is CASSWGQDESGYTF.

V and J are TRBV10-3 and TRBJ2-3; 9 bases fit TRBD2. The CDR3 is 14 amino acids. V dropped 3 bases and J dropped 5; count of bases not matched to a gene: 3. Germline CDR1 ENHRY, CDR2 SYGVKD. The CDR3 bases are TGTGCCATCAGTGATGAACTAGCGGGAGATACGCAGTATTTT. It translates to CAISDELAGDTQYF.

This sequence joins TRBV7-7 and TRBJ2-7; 14 positions agree with TRBD2. This CDR3 is built from 16 residues. V lost 5 bases to trimming and J lost 3 bases; unmatched junction nucleotides: 6. Germline values: CDR1 SSHAT, CDR2 FNYEAQ (reference sequence). This chain's CDR3 is CASSPGTSGSGYEQYF. The CDR3 nucleotides read TGTGCCAGCAGCCCAGGGACTAGCGGGAGCGGCTACGAGCAGTACTTC.